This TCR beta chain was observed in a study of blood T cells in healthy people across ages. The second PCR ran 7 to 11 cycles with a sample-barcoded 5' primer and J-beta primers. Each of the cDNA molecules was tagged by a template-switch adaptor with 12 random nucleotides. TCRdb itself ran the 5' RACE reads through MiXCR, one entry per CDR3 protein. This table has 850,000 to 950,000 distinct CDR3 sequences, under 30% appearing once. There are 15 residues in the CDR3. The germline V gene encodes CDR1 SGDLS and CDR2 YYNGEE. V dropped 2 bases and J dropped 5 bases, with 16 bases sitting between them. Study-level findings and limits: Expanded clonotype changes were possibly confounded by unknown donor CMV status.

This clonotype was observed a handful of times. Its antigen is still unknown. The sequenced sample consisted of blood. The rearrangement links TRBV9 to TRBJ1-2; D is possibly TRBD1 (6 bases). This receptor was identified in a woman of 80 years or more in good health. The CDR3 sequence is CASSVARTASYGYTF. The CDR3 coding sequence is TGTGCCAGCAGCGTGGCCCGGACAGCCTCGTATGGCTACACCTTC.